The present T cell receptor beta chain was sequenced within a study of blood T cell repertoires in COVID-19 (dated by TCRdb to between 2020 and 2021). A note on the overall study: The collaborator samples originated in the United States, Italy and Spain and spanned the acute and convalescent phases of COVID-19. The prospective study material was composed of cDNA or gDNA derived from T cells, B-cell-depleted T cells, or PBMCs. Deeply sampled blood TCRbeta repertoires from subjects exposed to, actively infected with, or recovered from COVID-19 were included in the dataset. The repertoires were released in a freely available public database meant as a resource for research on the immune response to SARS-CoV-2. Samples were obtained from the ongoing ImmuneRACE study (first 160 participants) and from 950 to 1,500 subjects provided by 6 global collaborators. A de-identified subject ID, COVID-19 status, age in years and sex were almost always included in the sample metadata. HLA class I and class II types, where available, came from metadata supplied by the sample provider rather than from assay-based typing.

The collaborating institutions used their own protocols to collect whole blood in K2EDTA tubes. For TCRbeta analysis, collaborator samples were shipped as frozen whole blood, as isolated PBMCs, or as DNA extracted from either sample type. The CDR3, cysteine through phenylalanine, is 17 amino acids long. This entry keeps only the CDR3 DNA: 51 bases, framed from base 1. V is trimmed back by 2 bases and J by 3 bases, and the junction contains 6 bases that no gene match accounts for. Reading the germline V gene gives CDR1 MNHEY and CDR2 SVGEGT. Broader findings and caveats from the paper: Clinical and demographic metadata were provided uncurated, with the amount varying by source and participant.

About this clone itself: It has no known antigen specificity. No much larger clone exists at a distance of one base, and base qualities are not known.

The immunoSEQ Assay, a bias-controlled multiplex PCR, was used to amplify TCRbeta CDR3 regions from genomic DNA. The original methods were these. Nucleated cell counts per sample were estimated from amplification of reference gene primers within the assay. To quantify the absolute abundance of each unique TCRbeta CDR3 rearrangement, sequence reads were collapsed and filtered. For each sample, productive Simpson clonality was calculated as the square root of Simpson's diversity index across productive rearrangements. TCRdb provides this immuneACCESS table in a form limited to in-frame rearrangements. Some clones are lacking; in checked studies, under half of them reflect an unresolved V gene, and why the rest are absent is not known. V and J calls and clone size are as listed in that table; D and trimming were resolved from the DNA. The sample data list 150,000 to 200,000 clones, and 90% to 95% of these were observed just once. The top ten clonotypes cover 4.5% to 5.5% of the sample.

The chain was built from TRBV6-2 or TRBV6-3 and TRBJ2-2, with 10 bases aligning to TRBD1. The sequence was collected from a woman aged 50 to 60 with acute or convalescent COVID-19. The specimen was peripheral blood. The DNA sequence is as follows: TGTGCCAGCAGTTACCCCGGGACAGGGGTTTACACCGGGGAGCTGTTTTTT. Translated, it reads CASSYPGTGVYTGELFF.